A selection of T cell receptor beta chains follows, all from one sample in a study of T cell responses to AZD1222 COVID-19 vaccine. Profiled with immunoSEQ multiplex PCR; TCRdb holds only in-frame clones, not every one. Among about 84,000 clones, approximately 85% were seen once, and the ten largest hold roughly a tenth. The sample here was peripheral blood, taken 28 days after the second AZD1222 dose. All receptors derive from an adult who received the AZD1222 COVID-19 vaccine. The CDR3 runs from the conserved cysteine through the conserved F or W. A D gene is named only where the DNA matches it firmly. Size is omitted from some rows. Given values are once, few, many or a class for expanded clones.

once	-	TRBV18	TRBJ2-7	CASSPGDYEQYF	TGTGCCAGCTCACCGGGAGACTACGAGCAGTACTTC
medium-sized	-	TRBV15	TRBJ1-5	CATSRENIYQPQHF	TGTGCCACCAGCAGGGAAAACATTTATCAGCCCCAGCATTTT
-	TRBD2	TRBV2	TRBJ2-3	CASIGLAGAYQLRFSRTDTQYF	TGTGCCAGCATCGGACTAGCGGGGGCCTACCAACTCAGGTTTAGTCGCACAGATACGCAGTATTTT
-	TRBD2	TRBV9	TRBJ2-2	CASSVASGGPGELFF	TGTGCCAGCAGCGTAGCGAGCGGGGGGCCCGGGGAGCTGTTTTTT
-	-	TRBV5-1	TRBJ2-5	CASSLLTGKETQYF	TGCGCCAGCAGCTTGTTAACAGGGAAAGAGACCCAGTACTTC
-	-	TRBV4-2	TRBJ2-7	CASSHMTGVYEQYF	TGTGCCAGCAGCCATATGACAGGAGTCTACGAGCAGTACTTC
-	-	TRBV10-3	TRBJ1-5	CAISESIGGFSNQPQHF	TGTGCCATCAGTGAGTCGATTGGGGGCTTTAGCAATCAGCCCCAGCATTTT
-	-	TRBV19	TRBJ1-6	CASRGRNSPLHF	TGTGCCAGTAGGGGCAGGAATTCACCCCTCCACTTT
once	-	TRBV4-1	TRBJ1-4	CASSQDPRGGFTNEKLFF	TGCGCCAGCAGCCAAGATCCCCGGGGGGGGTTTACTAATGAAAAACTGTTTTTT
-	TRBD2	TRBV5-1	TRBJ2-1	CASSRTSGAYNEQFF	TGCGCCAGCAGCCGGACTAGCGGAGCCTACAATGAGCAGTTCTTC
-	TRBD2	TRBV5-1	TRBJ2-7	CASSPGLVDGEQYF	TGCGCCAGCAGCCCGGGACTAGTTGACGGCGAGCAGTACTTC
once	TRBD1	TRBV19	TRBJ1-5	CASGRQGDQPQHF	TGTGCCAGTGGCAGACAGGGGGATCAGCCCCAGCATTTT
-	-	TRBV6-1	TRBJ2-3	CASSEEDGGTDTQYF	TGTGCCAGCAGTGAAGAGGACGGGGGCACAGATACGCAGTATTTT
-	-	TRBV9	TRBJ2-1	CASSPGISGSYNEQFF	TGTGCCAGCAGTCCCGGAATTAGCGGCTCCTACAATGAGCAGTTCTTC
-	-	TRBV30	TRBJ1-5	CAWSVLGGTKHF	TGTGCCTGGAGTGTACTAGGCGGGACTAAGCATTTT
few	-	TRBV15	TRBJ2-6	CATSKDSSGANVLTF	TGTGCCACCAGCAAAGACAGCTCTGGGGCCAACGTCCTGACTTTC
-	-	TRBV10-1	TRBJ1-1	CASSESRGTEAFF	TGCGCCAGCAGTGAGAGCAGGGGAACTGAAGCTTTCTTT